The clone carrying this T cell receptor beta chain was observed a few times. In the authors' workflow: Counts of nucleated cells, estimated from reference gene primer amplification, were obtained. Using immunoSEQ multiplex PCR, the repertoire was profiled, and TCRdb retains in-frame clones only, with some absent. The V and J calls and clone size come from that table; D and trimming were worked out from the DNA. The sample consists of 110,000 or so clones, more than 65% of them appearing once. This record comes from a study of blood T cell repertoires in COVID-19. Background on the study: The United States, Italy and Spain provided the acute and convalescent COVID-19 samples.

The CDR3 contains 17 residues. J lost 7 bases, V lost 0 bases, and 9 bases had no gene match. The germline V gene encodes CDR1 MGHRA and CDR2 YSYEKL. Material for sequencing was peripheral blood. This sequence was found in a man aged 45-60 years with acute or convalescent COVID-19. The J gene is TRBJ1-6, the V gene TRBV4-1, with 7 bases fitting TRBD1. CDR3: CASSQDRQGVGNSPLHF. The CDR3 DNA reads as TGCGCCAGCAGCCAAGATCGGCAGGGGGTCGGAAATTCACCCCTCCACTTT.